The clone carrying this T cell receptor beta chain was counted a single time. The data were obtained in a study of blood T cell repertoires in COVID-19. Study overall: COVID-19 samples, acute and convalescent, were from the United States, Italy and Spain. Sample material is recorded as cDNA or gDNA derived from T cells, B-cell-depleted T cells, or PBMCs.

In the study's own analysis: Estimation of nucleated cell counts was performed using reference gene primer amplification. The data were produced by immunoSEQ multiplex PCR, yet TCRdb's version contains in-frame clones alone and is incomplete. V, J and clone size were drawn from that table, and D and trimming were deduced from the DNA. The data contain 400,000 or so clones, around 86% of them singletons. CDR3 size: 14 residues. Germline V gene lookup returns CDR1 SGHDT and CDR2 YYEEEE. V was pared by 0 bases and J by 6 bases, with 9 bases between. The sequence derives from a human donor in a cohort sampled during active COVID-19. Source material: peripheral blood. The chain joins TRBV5-6 to TRBJ1-4, with D unresolved. The CDR3 sequence is CASSLATRDEKLFF. The CDR3 DNA reads as TGTGCCAGCAGCTTGGCGACACGAGATGAAAAACTGTTTTTT.